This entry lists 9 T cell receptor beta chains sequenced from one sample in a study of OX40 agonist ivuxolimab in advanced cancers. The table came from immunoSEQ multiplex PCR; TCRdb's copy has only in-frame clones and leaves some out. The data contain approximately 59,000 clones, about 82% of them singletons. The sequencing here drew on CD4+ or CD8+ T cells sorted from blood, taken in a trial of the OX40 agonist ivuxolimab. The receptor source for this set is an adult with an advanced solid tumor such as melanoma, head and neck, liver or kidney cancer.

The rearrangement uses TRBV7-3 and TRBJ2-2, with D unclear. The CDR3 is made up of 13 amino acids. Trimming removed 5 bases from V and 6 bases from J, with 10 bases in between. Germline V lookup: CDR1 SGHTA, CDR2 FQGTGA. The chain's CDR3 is CASSRESAGELFF. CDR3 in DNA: TGTGCCAGCAGCCGAGAGTCGGCCGGGGAGCTGTTTTTT.

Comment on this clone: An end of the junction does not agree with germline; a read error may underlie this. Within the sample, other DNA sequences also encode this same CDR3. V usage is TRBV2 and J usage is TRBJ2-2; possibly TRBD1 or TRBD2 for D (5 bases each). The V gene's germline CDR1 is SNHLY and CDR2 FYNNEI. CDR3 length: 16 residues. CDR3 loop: CASSGGRKTRAGELFF. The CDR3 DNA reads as TGTGCCAGCAGTGGGGGACGGAAAACACGGGCCGGGGAACTGTTTTTT.

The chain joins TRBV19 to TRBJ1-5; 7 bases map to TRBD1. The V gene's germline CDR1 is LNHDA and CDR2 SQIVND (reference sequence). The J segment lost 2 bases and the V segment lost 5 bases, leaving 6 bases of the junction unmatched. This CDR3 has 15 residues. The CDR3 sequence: CASSPYRGGNQPQHF. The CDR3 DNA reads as TGTGCCAGTAGTCCGTACAGGGGTGGCAATCAGCCCCAGCATTTT.

The CDR3 nucleotides read TGCGCCAGCAGCCACCTCACATCTGAGCAGTACTTC. Protein sequence: CASSHLTSEQYF. This sequence joins TRBV4-1 and TRBJ2-7; D gene unclear. CDR3 size: 12 residues. The germline V and J ends were trimmed by 3 bases and 7 bases, with 10 bases remaining between them. In germline, CDR1 is MGHRA, CDR2 YSYEKL.

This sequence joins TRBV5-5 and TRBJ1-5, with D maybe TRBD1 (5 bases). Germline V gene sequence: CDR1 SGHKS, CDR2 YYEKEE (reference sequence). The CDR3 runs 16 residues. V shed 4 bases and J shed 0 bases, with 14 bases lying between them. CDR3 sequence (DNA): TGTGCCAGCAGCCAAGGGGCGCCGGATAGCAATCAGCCCCAGCATTTT. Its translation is CASSQGAPDSNQPQHF.

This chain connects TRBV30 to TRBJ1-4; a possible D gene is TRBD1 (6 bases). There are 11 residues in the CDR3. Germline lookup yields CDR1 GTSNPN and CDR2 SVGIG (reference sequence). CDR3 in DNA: TGTTTTTCAGGGGTTGGAGAAAAACTGTTTTTT. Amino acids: CFSGVGEKLFF.

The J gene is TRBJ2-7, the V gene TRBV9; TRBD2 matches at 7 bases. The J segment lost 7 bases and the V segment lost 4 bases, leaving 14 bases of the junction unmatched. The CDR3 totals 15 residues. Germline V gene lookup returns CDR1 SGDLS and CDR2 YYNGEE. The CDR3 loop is CASSSSTRGDGEQYF. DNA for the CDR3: TGTGCCAGCAGCTCTTCAACCCGGGGGGATGGGGAGCAGTACTTC.

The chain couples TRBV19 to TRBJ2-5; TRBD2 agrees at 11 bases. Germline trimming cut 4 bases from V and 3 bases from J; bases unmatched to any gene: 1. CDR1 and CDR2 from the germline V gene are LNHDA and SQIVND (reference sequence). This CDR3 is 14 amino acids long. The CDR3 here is CASSTTSGKETQYF. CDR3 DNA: TGTGCCAGTAGTACGACTAGCGGGAAAGAGACCCAGTACTTC.

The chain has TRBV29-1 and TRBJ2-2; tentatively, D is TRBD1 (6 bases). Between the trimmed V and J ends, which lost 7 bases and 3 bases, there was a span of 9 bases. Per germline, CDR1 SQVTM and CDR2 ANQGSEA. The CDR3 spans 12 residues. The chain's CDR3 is CSAGQHTGELFF. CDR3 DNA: TGCAGCGCGGGACAACACACCGGGGAGCTGTTTTTT.